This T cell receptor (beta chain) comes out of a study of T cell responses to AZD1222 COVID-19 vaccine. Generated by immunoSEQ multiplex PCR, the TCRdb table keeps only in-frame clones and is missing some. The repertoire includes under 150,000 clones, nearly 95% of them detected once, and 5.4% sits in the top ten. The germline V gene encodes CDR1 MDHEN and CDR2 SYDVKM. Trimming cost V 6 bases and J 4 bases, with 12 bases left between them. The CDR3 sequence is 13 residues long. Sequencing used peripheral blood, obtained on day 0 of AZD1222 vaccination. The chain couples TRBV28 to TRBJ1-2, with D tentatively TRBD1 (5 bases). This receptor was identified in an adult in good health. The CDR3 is CASRLTGSYGYTF. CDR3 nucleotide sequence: TGTGCCAGCAGACTCACAGGTTCCTATGGCTACACCTTC.